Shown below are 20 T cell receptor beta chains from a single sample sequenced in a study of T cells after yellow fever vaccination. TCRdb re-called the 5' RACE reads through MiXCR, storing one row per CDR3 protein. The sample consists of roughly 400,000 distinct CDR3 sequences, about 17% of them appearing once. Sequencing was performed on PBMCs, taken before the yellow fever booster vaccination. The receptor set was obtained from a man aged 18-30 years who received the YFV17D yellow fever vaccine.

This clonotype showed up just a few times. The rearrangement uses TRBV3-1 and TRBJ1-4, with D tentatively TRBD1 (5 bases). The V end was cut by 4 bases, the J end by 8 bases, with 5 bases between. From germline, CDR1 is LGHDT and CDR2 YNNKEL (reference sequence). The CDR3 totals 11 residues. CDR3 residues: CASSRGEKLFF. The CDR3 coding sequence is TGTGCCAGCAGCCGGGGCGAAAAACTGTTTTTT.

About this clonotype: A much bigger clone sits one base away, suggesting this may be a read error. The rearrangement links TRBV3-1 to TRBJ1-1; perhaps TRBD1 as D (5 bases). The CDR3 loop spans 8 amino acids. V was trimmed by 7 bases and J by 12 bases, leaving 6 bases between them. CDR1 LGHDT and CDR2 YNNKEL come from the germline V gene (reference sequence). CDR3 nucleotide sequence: TGTGCCAGCAAGGGGACTTTCTTT. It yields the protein CASKGTFF.

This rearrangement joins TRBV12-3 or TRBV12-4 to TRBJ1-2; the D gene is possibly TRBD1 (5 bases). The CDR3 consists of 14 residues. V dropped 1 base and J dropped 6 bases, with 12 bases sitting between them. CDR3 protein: CASSLDPGLDGYTF. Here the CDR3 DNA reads TGTGCCAGCAGTTTAGACCCAGGGTTGGATGGCTACACCTTC.

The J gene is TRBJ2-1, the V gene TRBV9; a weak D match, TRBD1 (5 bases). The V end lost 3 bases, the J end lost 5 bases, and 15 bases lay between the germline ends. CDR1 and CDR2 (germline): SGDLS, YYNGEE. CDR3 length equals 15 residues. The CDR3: CASSADRGSHNEQFF. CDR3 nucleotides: TGTGCCAGCAGCGCGGATAGGGGTTCCCACAATGAGCAGTTCTTC.

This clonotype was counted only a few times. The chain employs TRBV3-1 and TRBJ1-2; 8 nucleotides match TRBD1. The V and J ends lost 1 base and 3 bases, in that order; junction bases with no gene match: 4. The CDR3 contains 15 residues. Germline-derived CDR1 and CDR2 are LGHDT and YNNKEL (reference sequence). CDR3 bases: TGTGCCAGCAGCCAAGTAACACAGGGGGACTATGGCTACACCTTC. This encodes CASSQVTQGDYGYTF.

Written as DNA, the CDR3 is TGTGCCAGCAGTTTAGAAGGACACCAGAACACTGAAGCTTTCTTT. It translates to CASSLEGHQNTEAFF. J is TRBJ1-1 and V is TRBV12-3 or TRBV12-4; a possible D gene is TRBD1 (5 bases). CDR3 length: 15 amino acids. The V gene lost 1 base and the J gene lost 1 base, with 10 bases spanning the gap.

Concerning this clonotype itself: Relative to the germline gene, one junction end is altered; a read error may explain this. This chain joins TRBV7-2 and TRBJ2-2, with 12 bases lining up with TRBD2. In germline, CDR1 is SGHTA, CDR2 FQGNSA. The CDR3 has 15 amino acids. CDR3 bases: TGTGCCAGCAGCCTAGCGGGGGGGTACGGCGGGGAGCTGTTTTTT. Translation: CASSLAGGYGGELFF.

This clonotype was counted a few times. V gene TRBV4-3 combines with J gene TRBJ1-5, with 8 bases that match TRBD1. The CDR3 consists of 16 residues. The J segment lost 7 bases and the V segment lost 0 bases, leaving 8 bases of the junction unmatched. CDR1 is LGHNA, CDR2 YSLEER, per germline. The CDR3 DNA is TGCGCCAGCAGCCAAGACACAAACAGGGGGTTGCAGCCCCAGCATTTT. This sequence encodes CASSQDTNRGLQPQHF.

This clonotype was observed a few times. In nucleotides, the CDR3 is TGTGCCAGCAGTTTAACCTGGGACACCCTCCACTTT. Protein product: CASSLTWDTLHF. The chain employs TRBV28 and TRBJ1-6, with D perhaps TRBD1 (6 bases). The CDR3 loop spans 12 amino acids. V shed 2 bases and J shed 14 bases, with 10 bases lying between them. Germline CDR1 and CDR2: MDHEN and SYDVKM.

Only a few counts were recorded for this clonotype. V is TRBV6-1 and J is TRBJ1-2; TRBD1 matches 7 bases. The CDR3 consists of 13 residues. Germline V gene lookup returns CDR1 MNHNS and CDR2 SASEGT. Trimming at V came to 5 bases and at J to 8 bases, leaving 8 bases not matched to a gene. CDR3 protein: CASSLTGTEGYTF. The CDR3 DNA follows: TGTGCCAGCAGTCTCACCGGGACAGAGGGCTACACCTTC.

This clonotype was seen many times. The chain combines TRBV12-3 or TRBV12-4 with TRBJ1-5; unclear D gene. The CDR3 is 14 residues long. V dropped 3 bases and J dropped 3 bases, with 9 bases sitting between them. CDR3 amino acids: CASSFRRINQPQHF. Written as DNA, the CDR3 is TGTGCCAGCAGTTTCCGCAGGATCAATCAGCCCCAGCATTTT.

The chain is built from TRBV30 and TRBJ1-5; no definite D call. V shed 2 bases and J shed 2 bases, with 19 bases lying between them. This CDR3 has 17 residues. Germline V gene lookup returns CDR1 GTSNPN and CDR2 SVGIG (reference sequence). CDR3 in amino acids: CAWSPSFGGRRNQPQHF. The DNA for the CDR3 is TGTGCCTGGAGTCCCTCTTTCGGCGGCAGACGCAATCAGCCCCAGCATTTT. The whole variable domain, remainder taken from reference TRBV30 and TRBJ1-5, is SQTIHQWPATLVQPVGSPLSLECTVEGTSNPNLYWYRQAAGRGLQLLFYSVGIGQISSEVPQNLSASRPQDRQFILSSKKLLLSDSGFYLCAWSPSFGGRRNQPQHFGDGTRLSIL.

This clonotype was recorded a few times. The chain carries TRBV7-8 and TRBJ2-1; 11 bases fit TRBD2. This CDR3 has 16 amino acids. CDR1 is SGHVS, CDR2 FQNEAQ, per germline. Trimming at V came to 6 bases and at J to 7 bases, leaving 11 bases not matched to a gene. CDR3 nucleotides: TGTGCCAGCAGTCCGACTAGCGGGGTCATAAGGAATGAGCAGTTCTTC. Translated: CASSPTSGVIRNEQFF.

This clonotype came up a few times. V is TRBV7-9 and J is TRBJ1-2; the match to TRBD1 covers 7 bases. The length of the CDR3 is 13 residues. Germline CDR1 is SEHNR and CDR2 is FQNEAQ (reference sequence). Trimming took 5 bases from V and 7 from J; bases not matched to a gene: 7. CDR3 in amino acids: CASSPTGIGGYTF. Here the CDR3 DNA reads TGTGCCAGCAGCCCGACAGGGATAGGTGGCTACACCTTC.

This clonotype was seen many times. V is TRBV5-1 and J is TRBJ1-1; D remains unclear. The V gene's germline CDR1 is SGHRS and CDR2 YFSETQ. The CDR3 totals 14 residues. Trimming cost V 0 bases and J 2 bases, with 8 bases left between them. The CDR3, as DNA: TGCGCCAGCAGCTTGGGACCTCTCAACACTGAAGCTTTCTTT. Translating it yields CASSLGPLNTEAFF.

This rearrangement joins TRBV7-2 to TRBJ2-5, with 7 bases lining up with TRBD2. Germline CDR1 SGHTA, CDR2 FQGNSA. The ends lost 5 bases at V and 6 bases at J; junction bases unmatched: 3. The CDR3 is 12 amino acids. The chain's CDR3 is CASSRAGKTQYF. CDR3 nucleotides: TGTGCCAGCAGCAGAGCGGGGAAGACCCAGTACTTC.

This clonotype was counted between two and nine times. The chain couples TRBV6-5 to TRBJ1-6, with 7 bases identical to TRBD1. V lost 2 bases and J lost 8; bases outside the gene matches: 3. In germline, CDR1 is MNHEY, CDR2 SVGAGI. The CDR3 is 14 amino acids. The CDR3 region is CASSYDREYSPLHF. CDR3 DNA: TGTGCCAGCAGTTACGACAGGGAGTATTCACCCCTCCACTTT.

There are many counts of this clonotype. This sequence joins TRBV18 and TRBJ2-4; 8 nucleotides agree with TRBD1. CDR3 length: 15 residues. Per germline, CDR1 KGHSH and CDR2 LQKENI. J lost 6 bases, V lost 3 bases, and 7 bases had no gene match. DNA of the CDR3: TGTGCCAGCTCACCCCCCACAGGGGGTGGAAACATTCAGTACTTC. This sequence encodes CASSPPTGGGNIQYF.

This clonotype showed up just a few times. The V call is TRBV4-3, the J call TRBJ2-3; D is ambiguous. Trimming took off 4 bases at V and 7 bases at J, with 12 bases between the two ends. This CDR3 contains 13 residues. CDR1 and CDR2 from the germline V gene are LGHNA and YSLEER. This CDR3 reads CASSRLIGNTQYF. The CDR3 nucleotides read TGCGCCAGCAGCCGTCTCATAGGGAATACGCAGTATTTT.

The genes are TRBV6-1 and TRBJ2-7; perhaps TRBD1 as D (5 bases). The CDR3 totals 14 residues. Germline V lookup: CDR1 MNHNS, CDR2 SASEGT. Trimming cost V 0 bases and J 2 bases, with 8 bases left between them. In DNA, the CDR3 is TGTGCCAGCAGTGAAGCCCAGGGCCCCTACGAGCAGTACTTC. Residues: CASSEAQGPYEQYF.